The table lists the clone carrying this T cell receptor (beta chain) with many counts. Its antigen remains unknown. The source of the sample is a study of post-analysis software for immune sequencing data. Study details: Recorded disease courses covered relapsing-remitting, secondary progressive and progressive-relapsing multiple sclerosis. Some patients had no subtype annotation. Study conclusions and caveats: Controls showed lower frequencies than patients for several TRBV segments, and TRBV5-6, TRBV5-1 and TRBV20-1 were among these. Samples from one preparation batch, clustered by F measure, grouped strongly together. Versus controls, multiple sclerosis patients showed significantly lower diversity (normalized Chao1).

Each TCR beta cDNA library carried unique molecular identifiers. Via MiXCR, TCRdb re-called the PCR reads, giving one row per CDR3 protein. The sample includes about 540,000 distinct CDR3 sequences, around a third seen only once; the top ten take 4.5% to 7.5%. With 6 bases removed from V and 0 bases from J, the gap between germline ends came to 10 bases. Germline assignment: CDR1 SGHRS and CDR2 YFSETQ. There are 14 residues in the CDR3. Sequencing input: blood. This rearrangement joins TRBV5-1 to TRBJ2-1, with D unclear. This TCR derives from a girl aged 2-17 years with multiple sclerosis. The CDR3 nucleotides are TGCGCCAGCACCGATACTATCTCCTACAATGAGCAGTTCTTC. It specifies CASTDTISYNEQFF.